The 10 T cell receptor beta chains given below trace back to one sample, sequenced in a study of blood T cell repertoires in COVID-19. The assay was immunoSEQ multiplex PCR, and TCRdb's table has in-frame clones only and misses some. The sample lists 35,000 to 45,000 clones; 75% to 80% were seen once. Material for sequencing was peripheral blood. These receptors originate from a man between 65 and 85 years old with active or convalescent COVID-19.

This clone was observed a handful of times. V gene TRBV3-1 (or the pseudogene TRBV3-2) combines with J gene TRBJ2-7, with 8 bases fitting TRBD2. J was trimmed by 6 bases and V by 4 bases; bases with no gene match: 2. The CDR3 extends over 12 amino acids. Germline V gene lookup returns CDR1 LGHDT and CDR2 YNNKEL (reference sequence). The CDR3: CASSPGGGEQYF. DNA for the CDR3: TGTGCCAGCAGCCCCGGGGGGGGCGAGCAGTACTTC.

The rearrangement joins TRBV19 to TRBJ2-3; 7 positions match TRBD1. After removal of 6 bases from V and 1 base from J, the junction contained 7 bases not matched to a gene. The V gene's germline CDR1 is LNHDA and CDR2 SQIVND (reference sequence). The CDR3 is made up of 15 amino acids. The CDR3 sequence is CASSPNQGGTDTQYF. CDR3 bases: TGTGCCAGTAGCCCGAATCAGGGGGGCACAGATACGCAGTATTTT.

The gene calls are TRBV28 and TRBJ1-4, with D unclear. V lost 6 bases and J lost 5, with 10 bases in between. Germline CDR1 MDHEN, CDR2 SYDVKM. The CDR3 consists of 13 residues. CDR3 bases: TGTGCCAGCAGGGCCAGTTCAAATGAAAAACTGTTTTTT. This gives the protein CASRASSNEKLFF.

As regards this clone: Other DNA sequences in this sample translate to the same CDR3. V is TRBV18 and J is TRBJ2-3, with unresolved D. The length of the CDR3 is 11 residues. V was trimmed by 3 bases and J by 6 bases, leaving 4 bases between them. The germline V gene has CDR1 KGHSH and CDR2 LQKENI. Written as DNA, the CDR3 is TGTGCCAGCTCACCTCAGGATACGCAGTATTTT. This gives the protein CASSPQDTQYF.

The chain is built from TRBV28 and TRBJ1-2, with 10 bases lining up with TRBD1. The V segment lost 4 bases and the J segment 2 bases; nucleotides outside the gene matches: 13. The CDR3 totals 18 residues. In germline, CDR1 is MDHEN, CDR2 SYDVKM. The chain's CDR3 is CASSSAGTGVGANYGYTF. CDR3 bases: TGTGCCAGCAGTTCTGCCGGGACAGGGGTCGGGGCAAACTATGGCTACACCTTC.

The chain carries TRBV6-5 and TRBJ1-2, with 9 bases that match TRBD1. The V gene's germline CDR1 is MNHEY and CDR2 SVGAGI. Trimming at V came to 5 bases and at J to 5 bases, leaving 6 bases not matched to a gene. The CDR3 is made up of 14 amino acids. The DNA for the CDR3 is TGTGCCAGCAGTAGGTCCGGGACAGGGTATGGCTACACCTTC. It is translated as CASSRSGTGYGYTF.

The V gene is TRBV30, the J gene TRBJ1-4; TRBD1 matches at 7 bases. J lost 0 bases, V lost 4 bases, and 5 bases had no gene match. The CDR3 loop spans 15 amino acids. Germline V CDR1 and CDR2: GTSNPN, SVGIG (reference sequence). CDR3 region: CAWTQGQTTNEKLFF. Here the CDR3 DNA reads TGTGCCTGGACTCAGGGACAGACAACTAATGAAAAACTGTTTTTT.

The chain combines TRBV5-1 with TRBJ1-1; 9 bases are shared with TRBD1. V lost 4 bases to trimming and J lost 2 bases; unmatched junction nucleotides: 9. The CDR3 extends over 16 amino acids. Germline-derived CDR1 and CDR2 are SGHRS and YFSETQ. DNA for the CDR3: TGCGCCAGCAGCCCAAGGGGGGGACAGGGCAACACTGAAGCTTTCTTT. Translating gives CASSPRGGQGNTEAFF.

The chain has TRBV9 and TRBJ2-3, with 14 bases that match TRBD2. The CDR3 is 17 amino acids. Trimming took 10 bases from V and 0 from J; bases not matched to a gene: 10. In germline, CDR1 is SGDLS, CDR2 YYNGEE. The CDR3 here is CAGPGLAGEASTDTQYF. For the CDR3, the DNA is TGTGCCGGCCCGGGACTAGCGGGGGAGGCTAGCACAGATACGCAGTATTTT.

CDR3 coding DNA: TGTGCCAGCAGCAAGACTAGCGGGGGGCCTAGTTACGAGCAGTACTTC. This gives the protein CASSKTSGGPSYEQYF. The chain joins TRBV9 to TRBJ2-7; 13 positions match TRBD2. Germline CDR1 is SGDLS and CDR2 is YYNGEE. CDR3 length equals 16 residues. J gave up 4 bases and V 4 bases, and 8 bases lay outside the gene matches.